The rows below give T cell receptor beta chains drawn from one sample of a study of Graves' ophthalmopathy and Graves' hyperthyroidism. One entry per CDR3 protein results from TCRdb running MiXCR on the multiplex PCR reads. The table has 650,000 to 900,000 distinct CDR3 sequences, roughly 40% seen once. The material sequenced was peripheral blood. These receptors all stem from an adult man with Graves' ophthalmopathy. CDR3s include the opening cysteine and the closing phenylalanine or tryptophan. D genes are given only for firm matches. The listing skips clone size in some rows; elsewhere it reads once, few, many or a size class.

abundance,d_gene,v_gene,len,j_gene,CDR3nt,CDR3aa
many,TRBD1,TRBV7-8,15,TRBJ2-5,TGTGCCAGCAGCCGTACAGGGGGTTTGGAAGAGACCCAGTACTTC,CASSRTGGLEETQYF
-,-,TRBV10-2,14,TRBJ1-5,TGTGCCAGCAGCCGTGACAAGTACAATCAGCCCCAGCATTTT,CASSRDKYNQPQHF
-,-,TRBV20-1,16,TRBJ2-2,TGCAGTGCTAGAGATTTGCGGGGGCCGGATACCGGGGAGCTGTTTTTT,CSARDLRGPDTGELFF
few,TRBD1,TRBV13,15,TRBJ1-2,TGTGCCAGCAGCCCCGGACAGGGGGTAGGCTATGGCTACACCTTC,CASSPGQGVGYGYTF
few,-,TRBV7-8,14,TRBJ2-7,TGTGCCAGCAGCTTCTCCGGCAGGGGTTACGAGCAGTACTTC,CASSFSGRGYEQYF
many,-,TRBV2,15,TRBJ1-4,TGTGCCAGCAGTGAACGGCCATCAGTCCGCGAAAAACTGTTTTTT,CASSERPSVREKLFF
-,TRBD2,TRBV27,13,TRBJ2-7,TGTGCCAGCAGACTTAGCGGGAGCGACGAGCAGTACTTC,CASRLSGSDEQYF
-,TRBD1,TRBV29-1,14,TRBJ2-7,TGCAGCGTTGAATCCGACAGGGGCCGCTACGAGCAGTACTTC,CSVESDRGRYEQYF
-,TRBD1,TRBV11-2,16,TRBJ1-2,TGTGCCAGCAGCTCACTTTCTCAGGGGGCTGTCTATGGCTACACCTTC,CASSSLSQGAVYGYTF
-,-,TRBV29-1,16,TRBJ2-6,TGCAGCGTTGAAGATCAAAGGGCCTATGGGGCCAACGTCCTGACTTTC,CSVEDQRAYGANVLTF
-,-,TRBV20-1,15,TRBJ2-7,TGCAGTGCTAGAGATCCAGGACGTATAGGTTACGAGCAGTACTTC,CSARDPGRIGYEQYF
few,-,TRBV10-1,13,TRBJ2-7,TGCGCCAGCAGTGAGTCGACTACCTACGAGCAGTACTTC,CASSESTTYEQYF
-,-,TRBV10-3,15,TRBJ1-5,TGTGCCATCAGTGATTGGGGGAAAGGCAATCAGCCCCAGCATTTT,CAISDWGKGNQPQHF
-,-,TRBV2,14,TRBJ1-2,TGTGCCAGCAGCCCCTTCCCAGGGATCGGCGGCTACACCTTC,CASSPFPGIGGYTF
once,-,TRBV29-1,12,TRBJ2-3,TGCAGCTTTGAGGGTGGCACAGATACGCAGTATTTT,CSFEGGTDTQYF
-,TRBD1,TRBV10-2,14,TRBJ1-1,TGCGCCAGCGGGCGACAGGGAGGAAACACTGAAGCTTTCTTT,CASGRQGGNTEAFF
-,-,TRBV24-1,15,TRBJ1-3,TGTGCCACCAGCGAGAACTTCGACTCTGGAACCACCATATATTTT,CATSENFDSGTTIYF
few,-,TRBV19,15,TRBJ1-3,TGTGCCAGTAGCCACCGACAGACCTCTGGAAACACCATATATTTT,CASSHRQTSGNTIYF
few,-,TRBV11-2,16,TRBJ2-5,TGTGCCAGCAGCTCACACGCCCGGGGGGCGAGAGAGACCCAGTACTTC,CASSSHARGARETQYF
-,TRBD1,TRBV5-4,14,TRBJ2-7,TGCGCCAGCAGCCAAGACAGGGCCATAGGCGAGCAGTACTTC,CASSQDRAIGEQYF
-,TRBD1,TRBV7-3,16,TRBJ1-5,TGTGCCAGCAGCTTAAGGGGGGGACAGGGGAGGCAGCCCCAGCATTTT,CASSLRGGQGRQPQHF
many,-,TRBV29-1,13,TRBJ2-7,TGCAGCGTTGGAAGAGGGCAGGTGGACGAGCAGTACTTC,CSVGRGQVDEQYF
-,-,TRBV7-9,14,TRBJ1-1,TGTGCCAGCAGCTCCCCGACCGGGAACACTGAAGCTTTCTTT,CASSSPTGNTEAFF
-,-,TRBV13,15,TRBJ1-1,TGTGCCAGCAGCTTAGGCCCCAGCAGGGCGGGTGAAGCTTTCTTT,CASSLGPSRAGEAFF
-,-,TRBV5-8,12,TRBJ2-7,TGTGCCAGCAGCTCAAACCCATACGAGCAGTACTTC,CASSSNPYEQYF
-,-,TRBV7-2,14,TRBJ2-7,TGTGCCAGCAGCGCAGATTTGGGGGTCGGCGAGCAGTACTTC,CASSADLGVGEQYF
-,-,TRBV7-2,12,TRBJ1-1,TGTGCCAGCAGCCAGAACGCGGCTGAAGCTTTCTTT,CASSQNAAEAFF
-,-,TRBV25-1,14,TRBJ1-2,TGTGCCAGCAGTTCCGCCGGGGCTGACTATGGCTACACCTTC,CASSSAGADYGYTF
-,TRBD1,TRBV7-3,16,TRBJ1-4,TGTGCCAGCAGCTTAGTGGCAGGGGGGGCTAATGAAAAACTGTTTTTT,CASSLVAGGANEKLFF
few,-,TRBV7-2,16,TRBJ2-6,TGTGCCAGCAGCGCGACGGGGGTCTCTGGGGCCAACGTCCTGACTTTC,CASSATGVSGANVLTF
-,-,TRBV20-1,13,TRBJ1-2,TGCAGTGCCAGAGGTGGAGGAACCTATGGCTACACCTTC,CSARGGGTYGYTF
-,-,TRBV24-1,15,TRBJ1-1,TGTGCCACCAGTGATAGGGGCAGGGGGAACACTGAAGCTTTCTTT,CATSDRGRGNTEAFF
few,-,TRBV20-1,14,TRBJ1-5,TGCAGTGGAGGTCCGGGGGCTTCGAATCAGCCCCAGCATTTT,CSGGPGASNQPQHF
few,-,TRBV15,15,TRBJ1-3,TGTGCCACCAGCAGAGGGACAGCCTCTGGAAACACCATATATTTT,CATSRGTASGNTIYF
-,-,TRBV9,13,TRBJ1-6,TGTGCCAGCAGCCAAGGGGGAAGATCACCCCTCCACTTT,CASSQGGRSPLHF
once,-,TRBV5-4,15,TRBJ1-2,TGTGCCAGCACGTCCCGGGGGCCGACTGCCTATGGCTACACCTTC,CASTSRGPTAYGYTF
many,-,TRBV2,12,TRBJ1-4,TGTGCCAGCAATGGGGGAAGGGAAAAACTGTTTTTT,CASNGGREKLFF
-,TRBD1,TRBV29-1,11,TRBJ1-2,TGCAGCGCAGACAGGGCGGGCGGCTACACCTTC,CSADRAGGYTF
many,-,TRBV10-3,14,TRBJ1-5,TGTGCCATCAGTGGAGGCACTAGCAATCAGCCCCAGCATTTT,CAISGGTSNQPQHF
-,TRBD1,TRBV25-1,18,TRBJ2-7,TGTGCCAGCAGTCCGGACTTTGCTGGAAGACAGGGGGAAAACGAGCAGTACTTC,CASSPDFAGRQGENEQYF
many,-,TRBV2,15,TRBJ1-5,TGTGCCAGCAGTGTTGGTCAAGGGGACAATCAGCCCCAGCATTTT,CASSVGQGDNQPQHF
few,-,TRBV19,15,TRBJ1-6,TGTGCCAGTAGTACTTGGACAAGTCCCAATTCACCCCTCCACTTT,CASSTWTSPNSPLHF
many,-,TRBV20-1,11,TRBJ1-2,TGCAGTGCTGAACACGGGGATTACTACACCTTC,CSAEHGDYYTF
-,-,TRBV5-1,15,TRBJ2-7,TGCGCCAGCAGCCTTCGCCAGGGGAGGTTCTACGAGCAGTACTTC,CASSLRQGRFYEQYF
-,TRBD2,TRBV7-9,16,TRBJ2-7,TGTGCCAGCAGCTTAGATCTGGCTAGCGGTGTGGACGAGCAGTACTTC,CASSLDLASGVDEQYF
-,TRBD1,TRBV5-8,15,TRBJ1-2,TGCGCCAGCAGCTCGCGGACAGGGGGCGCTTCTGGCTACACCTTC,CASSSRTGGASGYTF
-,-,TRBV20-1,14,TRBJ2-7,TGCAGTGCTAGGGGTACTACACCTGTGGACGAGCAGTACTTC,CSARGTTPVDEQYF
few,-,TRBV20-1,14,TRBJ2-7,TGCAGTGCTTGGCGTATGGGACAAGCCTACGAGCAGTACTTC,CSAWRMGQAYEQYF
many,-,TRBV7-9,13,TRBJ2-5,TGCGCCAGCAGCTTGTGGGGGGAAGAGACCCAGTACTTC,CASSLWGEETQYF
many,TRBD1,TRBV9,15,TRBJ1-6,TGTGCCAGCAGCCCTCGGACAGGGGATAATTCACCCCTCCACTTT,CASSPRTGDNSPLHF
once,-,TRBV7-9,17,TRBJ2-7,TGTGCCAGCAGCTTAGGCCCTCGGCGGGTGCCCTCCTACGAGCAGTACTTC,CASSLGPRRVPSYEQYF
-,TRBD1,TRBV3-1,15,TRBJ2-3,TGTGCCAGCAGCCCCGGGACAGGGGGTTCAGATACGCAGTATTTT,CASSPGTGGSDTQYF
-,TRBD1,TRBV6-1,14,TRBJ1-2,TGTGCCAGCAGTGTAGACAGGGTCGAGGATGGCTACACCTTC,CASSVDRVEDGYTF
few,TRBD1,TRBV7-2,14,TRBJ1-3,TGTGCCAGCAGCTTAGCGCAGGGGGCACACACCATATATTTT,CASSLAQGAHTIYF
-,TRBD1,TRBV4-3,16,TRBJ1-2,TGCGCCAGCAGCCGCTTGGGGGGCAGGGGGCGGCAGGGCTACACCTTC,CASSRLGGRGRQGYTF
-,-,TRBV25-1,14,TRBJ2-2,TGTACCAGCAGAGATGTAGGGTACACCGGGGAGCTGTTTTTT,CTSRDVGYTGELFF
-,TRBD1,TRBV7-6,16,TRBJ1-4,TGTGCCAGCAGCGATACAGGGGGCTGGGATAATGAAAAACTGTTTTTT,CASSDTGGWDNEKLFF
-,-,TRBV28,14,TRBJ1-4,TGTGCCAGCAGTGCGACAGTCGAGTGGGAAAAACTGTTTTTT,CASSATVEWEKLFF
many,-,TRBV10-3,15,TRBJ2-7,TGTGCCATCAGTGAGGCGACGGTAAGCTCCTACGAGCAGTACTTC,CAISEATVSSYEQYF
many,-,TRBV7-3,15,TRBJ2-7,TGTGCCAGCAGCTTAACGCCAGGGGATTTGGACGAGCAGTACTTC,CASSLTPGDLDEQYF